The T cell receptor (beta chain) under discussion was sequenced for a study of cytomegalovirus exposure and HLA in healthy donors (dated by TCRdb to the late 2010s). Background on the whole study: An earlier analysis of around 600 of the donors reported approximately 290 Gb of sequence data and 117 million unique TCR beta sequences from 150 million to 200 million T cells. The study combined high-throughput TCR immunosequencing, statistical association of individual TCRs with disease status, and machine learning to predict cytomegalovirus infection status. All discovery cohort repertoires had been generated on a single sequencing platform. Five DR-DQ haplotypes were treated as single units for association and clustering because of strong linkage in the cohort. Class I and class II HLA loci were covered by the typing at four-digit resolution. The genetic ancestry cluster associated with self-reported Caucasian donors included about 84% of the roughly 400 genotyped donors. The number of donors typed differed by locus, with about 620-630 for A, B, C, DRB1 and DQB1, around 500 for DQA1, under 610 for DPA1, and roughly 450 for DPB1. On average, around 240,000 unique TCR beta nucleotide sequences were sequenced per donor among 300 to 500 genotyped donors of the cohort, with roughly 20% of those sequences being non-productive. The later analysis used no new phenotypic data to find candidate immune exposures, relying instead on TCR beta sequences and their occurrence across donors. Using immunosequencing, the study profiled T cell repertoires from 550 to 750 subjects and related those repertoires to cytomegalovirus serostatus. An early release that covered 640 HLA-typed donors contained approximately 300 gigabases of sequencing data and tens of millions of unique TCR sequences. The study aimed to test whether cataloging public T cell receptors could reveal signatures of past pathogen exposure. To decide whether each TCR beta V gene segment behaved as functional or pseudogenic, an earlier analysis of some 570 of the donors relied on high-throughput TCR beta sequencing. Donor age, sex, ethnicity and CMV serostatus were collected together with the repertoire data. A later genetic analysis used genome-wide SNP genotypes for about three fifths of the 666 donors, treating that subset as a discovery cohort. To study patterns of TCR occurrence, a later analysis re-analyzed previously published TCR beta repertoires from 550 to 800 donors and added high-resolution HLA genotyping. Along with the approximately 700-subject first cohort, a separate validation cohort of about 110 different subjects was used.

The cohort was made up of about 610 healthy bone marrow donors. Cohort members were all nominally healthy when sampled, although unrecorded immune exposures were likely present. The donor tested CMV seronegative, placing the donor among the 300 to 450 seronegative members of the cohort. Every donor gave a peripheral blood sample, and the peripheral blood mononuclear cells from that sample were used for TCR beta sequencing. Genomic DNA was extracted from the blood cell samples with the Qiagen DNeasy Blood Extraction Kit. A remark on this clone: Its cognate antigen has yet to be identified. The sample holds no much larger clone one base away, and base qualities are not on file.

Libraries were prepared through the immunoSEQ multiplex PCR assay. The multiplex PCR relied on a mix of 60 forward primers for TCR Vbeta segments and 13 reverse primers for TCR Jbeta segments. The CDR3 region of rearranged TCR beta genes was amplified from genomic DNA by a multiplex PCR assay. Amplified TCR beta libraries were sequenced as 87-base-pair reads on the Illumina HiSeq System. As for the original processing: In a later analysis, tens of millions of unique TCR beta chains were counted across the 500 to 850 repertoires, and roughly 10 million of these chains were shared by at least two donors. Raw reads were error-corrected and collapsed into unique sequences by a nearest-neighbor algorithm in which closely related sequences were merged to remove PCR and sequencing errors. CDR3 sequences were aligned to IMGT reference sequences to assign V, D and J gene segments. For a sequence to be retained, a match of at least six nucleotides to both a V gene segment and a J gene segment was required. Rearrangements were called productive when the CDR3 lacked stop codons and stayed in frame with V and J; all others were non-productive. Following IMGT convention, CDR3 was defined as the stretch from the second conserved V-encoded cysteine to the conserved J-encoded phenylalanine. Sequences without an unambiguous match to a single V gene segment were excluded from the earlier analysis of 500 to 700 of the donors. An earlier analysis of 500 to 700 of the donors classified V segments as functional when productive rearrangements were above 56.7% and as segregating when the standard deviation between donors was above 5%. A statistical classification framework was built for diagnosing cytomegalovirus status from the catalog of TCR beta chain sequences. In a later analysis, V and J genes were assigned by comparing TCR nucleotide sequences against IMGT/GENE-DB human TR gene sequences. Using the TCRdist pipeline, a later analysis assigned CDR3 sequences along with most-parsimonious VDJ recombination scenarios. A later analysis defined each TCR beta chain by its CDR3 amino acid sequence plus V-gene family, and excluded reads lacking a unique V-gene family. A later analysis removed 592 highly shared, low-generation-probability nucleotide sequences to deal with suspected cross-contamination and a sequencing artifact. A later analysis calculated a clonal expansion index for each public chain from normalized within-repertoire ranks of inferred template counts. In a later analysis, generation probabilities were computed using a VDJ recombination model fitted to out-of-frame rearrangements, and the results were checked against IGoR. In a later analysis, TCR-TCR, TCR-HLA and TCR-CMV co-occurrence was scored with hypergeometric tests, and a repertoire-size bias correction was applied to TCR pairs. To estimate false discovery rates, a later analysis permuted the HLA or CMV assignments 20 times. In a later analysis, co-occurring TCRs were grouped with DBSCAN, and TCRdist sequence similarity was added when clustering was performed within HLA-allele-positive subsets. Repertoires with fewer than 30,000 or more than 120,000 public chains were left out of co-occurrence clustering, as were a few repertoires with anomalous nucleotide sharing. The source is immuneACCESS, and TCRdb retained only in-frame sequences with V and J called. Part of the clones is not carried over; for the studies checked, unresolved V genes explain less than half of this, and the remainder is unexplained. That table furnishes V, J and clone size, whereas the DNA furnished D and trimming. The sample table contains around 130,000 clones; only one count was recorded for around 85% of them. Clones ranked in the top ten supply 1.5% to 2% of the sample.

Points the paper makes about the study in general: In an earlier analysis of some 550 of the donors, most TCR beta V segments were observed in productive rearrangements about 87% or about 30% of the time, broadly matching IMGT annotations. A total of 164 TCR beta chains were listed by the study as associated with cytomegalovirus. Because some donors lacked HLA typing at each locus, the association tests relied only on the typed subset. In this cohort, only TCR beta chains were sequenced, and detectable features were limited by the absence of alpha or paired-chain data. The sequencing pipeline was judged likely to have produced a cluster of highly shared sequence variants as a technical artifact. The 87-base-pair reads could not distinguish some IMGT-functional V segments, including TRBV6-2 and TRBV6-3, so those segments were excluded. According to a later genetic analysis, donors in an Asian-associated ancestry cluster had fewer N-insertions in productive TCRs than the approximately 700-donor mean. In a later analysis, TCR association rates were found to vary across HLA loci, with the most associated TCRs seen for DRB1 alleles and the fewest for HLA-C alleles. The authors suggested that the approach could potentially be generalized to other disease states and immunological phenotypes. Across donors, most TCR sequences were observed very rarely, whereas some public TCRs were present in many individuals. A few of the identified cytomegalovirus-associated TCR beta chains were confirmed in vitro to be specific for cytomegalovirus antigens. Because counts were too low, roughly 17 rarely observed V segments, including chromosome 9 orphons, were left out of the earlier analysis of 587 of the donors. Linkage disequilibrium might explain the correlated functional status among segregating V segments, but an unknown experimental factor could not be excluded. According to a later analysis, parvovirus B19, influenza, CMV and Epstein-Barr virus appeared linked to several top co-occurrence clusters. For the cohort, immune exposure information was limited to CMV serostatus. Sequencing depth was assumed to be roughly uniform across donors in the presence/absence analyses, though that assumption may not hold. A later analysis associated about 17,000 TCR beta sequences with specific HLA alleles at a false discovery rate of 0.05. In a later genetic analysis, a missense DCLRE1C variant was associated with V-gene and J-gene trimming of TCR beta chains, and the association was replicated in an independent cohort. When HLA alleles, especially DR and DQ, strongly co-occurred, TCR associations were difficult to assign to individual alleles. A later analysis found that HLA-associated TCR beta chains were more clonally expanded and had lower generation probabilities than equally common non-associated chains. In a later analysis, most CMV-associated TCR beta chains were found to appear HLA-restricted, with HLA associations seemingly driven largely by CMV exposure. In both the original and validation cohorts, the classifier was reported to diagnose cytomegalovirus status with high specificity and sensitivity. A further reported finding was that TCR beta sequences accurately predicted the HLA-A and HLA-B alleles for most subjects in the first cohort.

The CDR3 numbers 16 residues from cysteine through phenylalanine. Here the CDR3 DNA is all that survives: 48 bases in frame from base 1. The sequence derives from a boy aged 5-17 years in good health and CMV-seronegative. The rearranged segments are TRBV21-1 and TRBJ2-7; the table assigns TRBD2, which was not confirmed against the DNA. TRBV21-1 is listed as a pseudogene. Sequencing used PBMCs. The nucleotide sequence reads TGTGCCAGCAGCAAAGCTTCTACTTTGCGGGAATACGAGCAGTACTTC. Its amino acids are CASSKASTLREYEQYF.